This T cell receptor beta chain was documented in a study of blood T cell repertoires in COVID-19. At the level of the study: From the United States, Italy and Spain came samples of acute and convalescent COVID-19. Sample material is recorded as cDNA or gDNA derived from T cells, B-cell-depleted T cells, or PBMCs.

Per the study methods: Nucleated cell number was recorded as an estimate derived from reference gene primer amplification. Profiled with immunoSEQ multiplex PCR; TCRdb holds only in-frame clones, not every one. V and J calls and clone size follow that table, whereas D and trimming were derived from the DNA. The sample records approximately 120,000 clones, more than 70% being singletons. The CDR3 is made up of 14 amino acids. Germline loops: CDR1 SNHLY, CDR2 FYNNEI. The germline V and J ends were trimmed by 5 bases and 2 bases, with 10 bases remaining between them. Sequenced sample: peripheral blood. This chain joins TRBV2 and TRBJ1-5; D unresolved. This clonotype originated in a woman of 80 years or more with acute or convalescent COVID-19. Written as DNA, the CDR3 is TGTGCCAGCAGTACCGGGTGGCGCAATCAGCCCCAGCATTTT. This translates into CASSTGWRNQPQHF. Full variable domain (rest looked up from reference TRBV2 and TRBJ1-5): EPEVTQTPSHQVTQMGQEVILRCVPISNHLYFYWYRQILGQKVEFLVSFYNNEISEKSEIFDDQFSVERPDGSNFTLKIRSTKLEDSAMYFCASSTGWRNQPQHFGDGTRLSIL.